The rows below give T cell receptor beta chains drawn from one sample of a study of CD8 T cells in ankylosing spondylitis. In TCRdb, the 5' RACE reads were re-called with MiXCR into one record per CDR3 protein. Of 210,000 or so distinct CDR3 sequences listed, roughly 25% were seen once; the top ten hold under 7%. The sample taken for sequencing was blood, either unsorted or a sorted T cell fraction (not recorded which). These receptors originate from a male donor with ankylosing spondylitis or in good health (not recorded which). The CDR3 runs from the conserved cysteine through the conserved F or W. The D gene is left open where the match is weak. The size entry is marked missing in some rows and otherwise reads once, few, many or a size class.

j_call clone_size d_call v_call cdr3_nt cdr3_aa
TRBJ2-1 many TRBD2 TRBV7-8 TGTGCCACCTCCCGGTTGGGCGGGAGCACCTACAATGAGCAGTTCTTC CATSRLGGSTYNEQFF
TRBJ1-1 many TRBD1 TRBV5-1 TGCGCCAGCAGCGGGGGACAGGGAAGGATCACTGAAGCTTTCTTT CASSGGQGRITEAFF
TRBJ2-7 many TRBD2 TRBV15 TGTGCCACCAGCAGAGATCTGCTAGCGGCTCGCTACGAGCAGTACTTC CATSRDLLAARYEQYF
TRBJ2-3 many TRBD2 TRBV5-1 TGCGCCAGTACGAACCAGGGACTAGCGGGAGCGGATACGCAGTATTTT CASTNQGLAGADTQYF
TRBJ2-3 few TRBD2 TRBV10-3 TGTGCCATCACACCCGGACTAGCGTCAAGCACAGATACGCAGTATTTT CAITPGLASSTDTQYF
TRBJ2-5 NA TRBD1 TRBV6-5 TGTGCCAGCAGTTACCAATATACAGGGGGAGAGACCCAGTACTTC CASSYQYTGGETQYF
TRBJ2-2 NA NA TRBV24-1 TGTGCCACCAGTGGTGCTACAGGGATCACCGGGGAGCTGTTTTTT CATSGATGITGELFF
TRBJ2-1 many TRBD2 TRBV29-1 TGCAGCGTTGAAAAAGGACTAGCGGGAGTCGATGAGCAGTTCTTC CSVEKGLAGVDEQFF
TRBJ1-6 many TRBD1 TRBV5-1 TGCGCCAGCAGCTTGGCAGGGGGCGATAATTCACCCCTCCACTTT CASSLAGGDNSPLHF
TRBJ2-7 NA TRBD2 TRBV20-1 TGCAGTGCCGAAGCGGGAGTGCCCTACGAGCAGTACTTC CSAEAGVPYEQYF
TRBJ1-1 many NA TRBV12-3/TRBV12-4 TGTGCCAGCAGTTTATTGCCCGACACTGAAGCTTTCTTT CASSLLPDTEAFF
TRBJ2-7 many NA TRBV6-5 TGTGCCAGCAGTTCAAACTCCTACGAGCAGTACTTC CASSSNSYEQYF
TRBJ2-1 NA NA TRBV29-1 TGCAGCGTTGAAATGTGGGATGAGCAGTTCTTC CSVEMWDEQFF
TRBJ2-1 NA NA TRBV20-1 TGCAGTGCTAGAGACAACAGGGCGTACAATGAGCAGTTCTTC CSARDNRAYNEQFF